These 20 T cell receptor beta chains came from one sample sequenced in a study of blood T cell repertoires in COVID-19. Profiled with immunoSEQ multiplex PCR; TCRdb holds only in-frame clones, not every one. The profile shows 9,500 to 15,000 clones, approximately 80% of them singletons. Source material: peripheral blood. The receptor source for this set is a woman aged 60-70 years with acute or convalescent COVID-19.

V usage is TRBV6-5 and J usage is TRBJ2-1, with 7 positions matching TRBD2. The V gene end was trimmed by 6 bases and the J gene end by 10 bases; junction bases not matched to a gene: 6. CDR3 size: 12 residues. Germline V gene data show CDR1 as MNHEY and CDR2 as SVGAGI. The CDR3 region has the DNA TGTGCCAGCAGGGAGCGGGGTTGGGAGCAGTTCTTC. It translates to CASRERGWEQFF.

The chain links TRBV6-5 to TRBJ1-6; D gene uncertain. Deletions cut 6 bases from V and 13 bases from J, with 13 bases between. The CDR3 extends over 12 amino acids. Looked up from germline, CDR1 is MNHEY and CDR2 is SVGAGI. The CDR3 coding sequence is TGTGCCAGCAGCACGACGGGGAACCCCCTCCACTTT. Translation: CASSTTGNPLHF.

The chain is built from TRBV6-5 and TRBJ1-4; tentatively, D is TRBD1 (5 bases). The CDR3 has 15 residues. V lost 0 bases, J lost 6 bases, and 11 bases lay in between. CDR1 is MNHEY and CDR2 is SVGAGI in the germline V gene. CDR3 amino acids: CASSYSRGIDEKLFF. In nucleotides, the CDR3 is TGTGCCAGCAGTTACTCGCGGGGCATCGATGAAAAACTGTTTTTT.

CDR3 DNA: TGTGCCATCAGGGACACAGCCTACGAGCAGTACTTC. This gives the protein CAIRDTAYEQYF. The rearrangement links TRBV10-3 to TRBJ2-7; perhaps TRBD1 as D (5 bases). The CDR3 contains 12 residues. Germline V gene sequence: CDR1 ENHRY, CDR2 SYGVKD. Trimming left V 6 bases short and J 2 bases short, with 8 bases between.

V and J are TRBV18 and TRBJ2-7, with D uncertain. The germline CDR1 and CDR2 sequences are KGHSH and LQKENI. The CDR3 sequence is 14 residues long. With 6 bases removed from V and 2 bases from J, the gap between germline ends came to 14 bases. This chain's CDR3 is CASSYSTPPYEQYF. The CDR3 nucleotides are TGTGCCAGCTCGTACTCGACACCCCCCTACGAGCAGTACTTC. Looking up the rest from reference TRBV18 and TRBJ2-7 gives the full variable domain: NAGVMQNPRHLVRRRGQEARLRCSPMKGHSHVYWYRQLPEEGLKFMVYLQKENIIDESGMPKERFSAEFPKEGPSILRIQQVVRGDSAAYFCASSYSTPPYEQYFGPGTRLTVT.

This clone has a single count. The rearrangement links TRBV10-3 to TRBJ1-6; D call uncertain. Germline loops: CDR1 ENHRY, CDR2 SYGVKD. The V gene lost 5 bases and the J gene lost 2 bases, with 16 bases spanning the gap. This CDR3 is built from 17 residues. CDR3 sequence (DNA): TGTGCCATCAGTATGGATTCAGGCGCTACCTATAATTCACCCCTCCACTTT. This translates into CAISMDSGATYNSPLHF.

This chain links TRBV7-2 with TRBJ2-1; no firm D call. Germline loops: CDR1 SGHTA, CDR2 FQGNSA. Trimming removed 3 bases from V and 6 bases from J, with 6 bases in between. This CDR3 is built from 12 residues. The CDR3 protein is CASSFLSNEQFF. DNA of the CDR3: TGTGCCAGCAGCTTCTTATCCAATGAGCAGTTCTTC.

The J gene is TRBJ2-7, the V gene TRBV7-8; D unclear. V was shortened by 3 bases and J by 4 bases, with 13 bases between the two germline ends. CDR1 and CDR2 (germline): SGHVS, FQNEAQ. The CDR3 is made up of 14 amino acids. CDR3 in DNA: TGTGCCAGCAGCTTTGGCGGTTCGTGGTACGAGCAGTACTTC. Its translation is CASSFGGSWYEQYF.

This chain joins TRBV6-5 and TRBJ1-1; the D is unclear. Germline CDR1 MNHEY, CDR2 SVGAGI. This CDR3 region has 13 residues. Trimming took 5 bases from V and 10 from J, leaving 17 bases between them. The CDR3: CASSRLGVSGAFF. DNA of the CDR3: TGTGCCAGCAGTCGTCTGGGAGTTTCGGGAGCTTTCTTT.

The V call is TRBV18, the J call TRBJ2-3; 7 bases align to TRBD1. Germline CDR1 reads KGHSH; CDR2 reads LQKENI. The CDR3 is 17 residues long. Trimming removed 0 bases from V and 2 bases from J; junction bases left unmatched: 8. The DNA for the CDR3 is TGTGCCAGCTCACCACCAAACAGGGGTTTTGTCACAGATACGCAGTATTTT. Protein: CASSPPNRGFVTDTQYF.

This chain links TRBV6-5 with TRBJ1-1; TRBD1 might be the D (6 bases). The CDR3 has 15 amino acids. Germline loops: CDR1 MNHEY, CDR2 SVGAGI. Deletions cut 1 base from V and 4 bases from J, with 13 bases between. CDR3 sequence: CASSYWEGVVTEAFF. The CDR3 nucleotides are TGTGCCAGCAGTTACTGGGAGGGGGTCGTCACTGAAGCTTTCTTT.

The chain has TRBV14 and TRBJ1-2; 7 nucleotides match TRBD1. Germline V gives CDR1 SGHDN, CDR2 FVKESK. This CDR3 spans 14 amino acids. The V and J ends lost 0 bases and 4 bases, in that order; junction bases with no gene match: 2. The CDR3 DNA sequence: TGTGCCAGCAGCCAAGACGGGACAGTCTATGGCTACACCTTC. Encoded protein: CASSQDGTVYGYTF.

The chain joins TRBV29-1 to TRBJ1-2; D uncertain. V lost 5 bases and J lost 6, with 7 bases in between. The length of the CDR3 is 10 residues. Per the germline V gene, CDR1 is SQVTM and CDR2 is ANQGSEA. The CDR3 coding sequence is TGCAGCGTTCACAGAGATGGCTACACCTTC. It yields the protein CSVHRDGYTF.

This CDR3 is CASSPNRSPANSPLHF. For the CDR3, the DNA is TGTGCCAGTAGTCCCAACCGGTCCCCTGCCAATTCACCCCTCCACTTT. The V call is TRBV19, the J call TRBJ1-6; D unresolved. Trimming took off 5 bases at V and 7 bases at J, with 18 bases between the two ends. The CDR3 contains 16 residues. The germline CDR1 and CDR2 sequences are LNHDA and SQIVND (reference sequence).

The gene calls are TRBV5-1 and TRBJ2-1; 9 positions agree with TRBD2. CDR1 SGHRS and CDR2 YFSETQ come from the germline V gene. This CDR3 is 20 amino acids long. The trim removed 0 bases at V and 0 bases at J, leaving 13 bases unmatched. CDR3 nucleotide sequence: TGCGCCAGCAGCTTGGGCTTCGGCGGGGGGGCCCTTAGCTCCTACAATGAGCAGTTCTTC. It is translated as CASSLGFGGGALSSYNEQFF.

The rearrangement links TRBV18 to TRBJ1-2, with TRBD1 matching 10 bases. V dropped 5 bases and J dropped 7; count of bases not matched to a gene: 4. The CDR3 length is 13 residues. CDR1 and CDR2 from the germline V gene are KGHSH and LQKENI. CDR3 coding DNA: TGTGCCAGCTCATTGGGACAGGGGAGTGGCTACACCTTC. Translation: CASSLGQGSGYTF. Filled out from reference TRBV18 and TRBJ1-2, the complete variable domain reads NAGVMQNPRHLVRRRGQEARLRCSPMKGHSHVYWYRQLPEEGLKFMVYLQKENIIDESGMPKERFSAEFPKEGPSILRIQQVVRGDSAAYFCASSLGQGSGYTFGSGTRLTVV.

V gene TRBV7-9 combines with J gene TRBJ2-2; 11 positions agree with TRBD1. Germline V gene data show CDR1 as SEHNR and CDR2 as FQNEAQ (reference sequence). This CDR3 is built from 15 residues. V shed 5 bases, J shed 4 bases, and the junction held 3 bases outside the gene matches. The CDR3 region is CASSMGQGGTGELFF. The CDR3 DNA is TGTGCCAGCAGCATGGGACAGGGGGGCACCGGGGAGCTGTTTTTT.

This clone is classed as medium-sized. The chain couples TRBV5-1 to TRBJ2-7; tentative D call: TRBD1 (6 bases). This CDR3 region has 13 residues. The germline gives CDR1 SGHRS, CDR2 YFSETQ. The V end lost 4 bases, the J end lost 6 bases, and 14 bases lay between the germline ends. The CDR3 DNA reads TGCGCCAGCAGCCGACCTTCCAGGGGCGAGCAGTACTTC. It yields the protein CASSRPSRGEQYF. Together with reference TRBV5-1 and TRBJ2-7, the CDR3 gives the full variable domain: KAGVTQTPRYLIKTRGQQVTLSCSPISGHRSVSWYQQTPGQGLQFLFEYFSETQRNKGNFPGRFSGRQFSNSRSEMNVSTLELGDSALYLCASSRPSRGEQYFGPGTRLTVT.

This sequence joins TRBV6-5 and TRBJ2-7, with D tentatively TRBD1 (6 bases). This CDR3 has 14 residues. Germline lookup yields CDR1 MNHEY and CDR2 SVGAGI. The germline V and J ends were trimmed by 7 bases and 0 bases, with 13 bases remaining between them. CDR3 sequence reads: CASTYRAGSYEQYF. CDR3 DNA: TGTGCCAGCACATACAGGGCTGGCTCCTACGAGCAGTACTTC.

The chain combines TRBV11-2 with TRBJ2-5, with TRBD2 identical over 8 bases. The CDR3 consists of 17 residues. CDR1 and CDR2 (germline): SGHAT, FQNNGV. With V trimmed by 1 base and J by 5 bases, 12 bases remained unmatched. The CDR3 spells CASSLALTRTSRETQYF. CDR3 in DNA: TGTGCCAGCAGCTTAGCCCTTACACGGACTAGCCGGGAGACCCAGTACTTC. The whole variable domain, filled in from reference TRBV11-2 and TRBJ2-5, reads EAGVAQSPRYKIIEKRQSVAFWCNPISGHATLYWYQQILGQGPKLLIQFQNNGVVDDSQLPKDRFSAERLKGVDSTLKIQPAKLEDSAVYLCASSLALTRTSRETQYFGPGTRLLVL.